This T cell receptor beta chain was sequenced during a study of blood T cell repertoires in COVID-19. Study-level information: T cells, B-cell-depleted T cells, or PBMCs supplied cDNA or gDNA.

Per the germline V gene, CDR1 is SGHRS and CDR2 is YFSETQ. The CDR3 consists of 14 residues. Clones were read by immunoSEQ multiplex PCR, and TCRdb kept only the in-frame ones, dropping some. The sample shows some 400,000 clones, almost 90% of them seen only once. The count of this clone is one. An end of the junction differs from the germline gene, which may be a read error. The chain carries TRBV5-1 and TRBJ1-2; 9 nucleotides line up with TRBD1. This receptor was obtained from a young man with active or convalescent COVID-19. Material for sequencing was peripheral blood. The CDR3 region is CARSDRGGIYGYTF. CDR3 bases: TGCGCCCGCAGCGACAGGGGGGGTATCTATGGCTACACCTTC.